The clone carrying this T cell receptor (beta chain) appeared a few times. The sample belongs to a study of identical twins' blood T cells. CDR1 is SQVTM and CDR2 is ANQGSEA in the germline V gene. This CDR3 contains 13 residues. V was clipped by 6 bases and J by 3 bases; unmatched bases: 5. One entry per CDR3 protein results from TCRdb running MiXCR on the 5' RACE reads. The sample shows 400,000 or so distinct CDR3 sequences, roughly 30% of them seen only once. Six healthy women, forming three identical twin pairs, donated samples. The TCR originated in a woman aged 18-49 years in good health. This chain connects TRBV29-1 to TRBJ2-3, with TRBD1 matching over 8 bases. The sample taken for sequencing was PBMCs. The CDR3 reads CSVDDRGTDTQYF. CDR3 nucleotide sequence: TGCAGCGTGGACGACAGGGGAACAGATACGCAGTATTTT.